The rows below give T cell receptor beta chains drawn from one sample of a study of cytotoxic CD8 clonotypes in ibrutinib-treated CLL. Here immunoSEQ multiplex PCR was the method, and the copy in TCRdb shows in-frame clones only, minus some. The sample lists over 100,000 clones, 75% to 90% seen once, with about 1.9% in the top ten. This specimen consisted of PBMCs, obtained after 24 months of ibrutinib treatment. The receptor source for this set is a human donor with chronic lymphocytic leukemia. CDR3s include the opening cysteine and the closing phenylalanine or tryptophan. D genes are given only for firm matches. Expanded clones are given a class, and other clones once, few, many or no size at all.

size: -; V: TRBV7-9; D: -; J: TRBJ2-5; DNA: TGTGCCAGCAGCAAACGACAGAGCCAAGAGACCCAGTACTTC; CDR3: CASSKRQSQETQYF
size: -; V: TRBV7-2; D: TRBD2; J: TRBJ2-5; DNA: TGTGCCAGCAGCTTACCCAGCGGGAGGGGAAAGACCCAGTACTTC; CDR3: CASSLPSGRGKTQYF
size: -; V: TRBV10-3; D: TRBD1; J: TRBJ1-2; DNA: TGTGCCGCGACCAACAGGGGTTTCGGCTACACCTTC; CDR3: CAATNRGFGYTF
size: -; V: TRBV7-9; D: -; J: TRBJ2-3; DNA: TGTGCCAGCAGCTCCCGGGTGGGGGGGCAAGGAACAGATACGCAGTATTTT; CDR3: CASSSRVGGQGTDTQYF
size: -; V: TRBV14; D: -; J: TRBJ2-7; DNA: TGTGCCAGCAGCCCCCACGGGGGGCTAGCGGTCTACGAGCAGTACTTC; CDR3: CASSPHGGLAVYEQYF
size: -; V: TRBV6-5; D: -; J: TRBJ2-7; DNA: TGTGCCAGCAGTTACTCAAAGTCAGTGGCCTACGAGCAGTACTTC; CDR3: CASSYSKSVAYEQYF
size: -; V: TRBV11-2; D: -; J: TRBJ2-5; DNA: TGTGCCAGCAGCGGACTATACAGGGGAATTCAAGAGACCCAGTACTTC; CDR3: CASSGLYRGIQETQYF
size: once; V: TRBV6-5; D: -; J: TRBJ2-7; DNA: TGTGCCAGCAGTTACTCCCAACTATCGGCCGAGCAGTACTTC; CDR3: CASSYSQLSAEQYF
size: -; V: TRBV7-8; D: -; J: TRBJ1-2; DNA: TGTGCCAGCAGCGTACTGGAGGCGGGCGGCTACACCTTC; CDR3: CASSVLEAGGYTF
size: few; V: TRBV28; D: TRBD1; J: TRBJ1-3; DNA: TGTGCCAGCAGTTCAGGGGGTTTTGGAAACACCATATATTTT; CDR3: CASSSGGFGNTIYF
size: once; V: TRBV6-5; D: -; J: TRBJ1-1; DNA: TGTGCCAGCAGTTACTCGCACAGGACGAACACTGAAGCTTTCTTT; CDR3: CASSYSHRTNTEAFF
size: -; V: TRBV6-1; D: -; J: TRBJ1-2; DNA: TGTGCCAGCGAACGGGACTCCCGCGACTATGGCTACACCTTC; CDR3: CASERDSRDYGYTF
size: -; V: TRBV7-2; D: TRBD2; J: TRBJ2-1; DNA: TGTGCCAGCAGCTTATTGGTATTAGCGGGAGTAGGCAATGAGCAGTTCTTC; CDR3: CASSLLVLAGVGNEQFF
size: -; V: TRBV2; D: -; J: TRBJ1-3; DNA: TGTGCCAGCAGTGATTTTTTGGGGGGCTCCGGAAACACCATATATTTT; CDR3: CASSDFLGGSGNTIYF
size: -; V: TRBV5-6; D: -; J: TRBJ2-5; DNA: TGTGCCAGCAGCCCAGGTACTAGTTTCGGGACCCAGTACTTC; CDR3: CASSPGTSFGTQYF
size: many; V: TRBV30; D: TRBD1; J: TRBJ1-2; DNA: TGTGCCTGGAGTACGACAGGGAACTATGGCTACACCTTC; CDR3: CAWSTTGNYGYTF
size: -; V: TRBV29-1; D: -; J: TRBJ2-1; DNA: TGCAGCGTGAAAGATGGTTCCTACAATGAGCAGTTCTTC; CDR3: CSVKDGSYNEQFF
size: -; V: TRBV6-6; D: -; J: TRBJ1-4; DNA: TGTGCCAGCAGTTACGGAGGGGGTAATGAAAAACTGTTTTTT; CDR3: CASSYGGGNEKLFF
size: -; V: TRBV6-1; D: -; J: TRBJ1-5; DNA: TGTGCCAGCGGGAGGAATCAGCCCCAGCATTTT; CDR3: CASGRNQPQHF
size: -; V: TRBV7-2; D: TRBD1; J: TRBJ2-7; DNA: TGTGCCAGCAGCCGAACCCACAGGGGCCGGGAGCAGTACTTC; CDR3: CASSRTHRGREQYF
size: -; V: TRBV9; D: -; J: TRBJ2-1; DNA: TGTGCCAGCAGCGTGTCATCCGAGCGCTACAATGAGCAGTTCTTC; CDR3: CASSVSSERYNEQFF
size: -; V: TRBV7-3; D: -; J: TRBJ1-2; DNA: TGTGCCAGCAGCTTGTGGGGAGGGAACGGCTACACCTTC; CDR3: CASSLWGGNGYTF
size: -; V: TRBV6-5; D: -; J: TRBJ2-7; DNA: TGTGCCAGCAGTTCAGTGAGCTCCTACGAGCAGTACTTC; CDR3: CASSSVSSYEQYF
size: -; V: TRBV28; D: -; J: TRBJ1-4; DNA: TGTGCCAGCAGGATAGGACGGACCTGGGGTGAAAAACTGTTTTTT; CDR3: CASRIGRTWGEKLFF
size: -; V: TRBV28; D: -; J: TRBJ1-4; DNA: TGTGCCAGCAGCCTCCTTAGTCCCGCGGGACTGTTTTTT; CDR3: CASSLLSPAGLFF
size: -; V: TRBV5-4; D: -; J: TRBJ1-4; DNA: TGTGCCAGCAGCTTGGCCGGAGGGGGGGGTGAAAAACTGTTTTTT; CDR3: CASSLAGGGGEKLFF